Listed below are T cell receptor beta chains from one sample, sequenced in a study of shared clonotypes between healthy human individuals. Produced via immunoSEQ multiplex PCR; TCRdb's table is partial and in-frame only. The sample has some 980,000 clones; over 60% are singletons. The sequencing input was memory CD4+ T cells sorted from blood. Receptor source: a man younger than 35 in good health. Each CDR3 is given with its conserved first and last residue. The order of the fields is V gene, clone size, D gene, J gene, CDR3 DNA, CDR3 protein. A D gene is named only where the DNA matches it firmly. Not every row has a clone size; where given, it reads once, few, many or a size class.

>TRBV10-1|once|NA|TRBJ2-5
TGCGCCAGCTTGCGCCGATGGTCTCTCTGGGAGACCCAGTACTTC
CASLRRWSLWETQYF
>TRBV7-2|NA|NA|TRBJ2-1
TGTGCCAGCAGTCAGGGACTTTTCTCCTACAATGAGCAGTTCTTC
CASSQGLFSYNEQFF
>TRBV10-3|few|TRBD1|TRBJ2-1
TGTGCCACCCGCTCGGGGTCCGGGACAGGAAACAATGAGCAGTTCTTC
CATRSGSGTGNNEQFF
>TRBV19|NA|NA|TRBJ1-5
TGTGCCAGTAGTATGGGGACCCCGGGGAAGGGGCCCCAGCATTTT
CASSMGTPGKGPQHF
>TRBV29-1|once|NA|TRBJ2-1
TGCAGCGTTGCGCCGGGTTTTACAGGCAATGAGCAGTTCTTC
CSVAPGFTGNEQFF
>TRBV5-1|NA|TRBD1|TRBJ2-1
TGCGCCAGCAGCCAGGACAGGTACAATGAGCAGTTCTTC
CASSQDRYNEQFF
>TRBV19|NA|NA|TRBJ1-2
TGTGCCAGTAGTATCCCGCTACCGGGACACATACGTGGCTATGGCTACACCTTC
CASSIPLPGHIRGYGYTF
>TRBV10-2|NA|TRBD2|TRBJ2-7
TGCGCCAGCAGTTCGGGGGGGCCCTACGAGCAGTACTTC
CASSSGGPYEQYF
>TRBV5-6|NA|NA|TRBJ1-3
TGTGCCAGCAGCCCACGGACAGCCATACTCTCTGGAAACACCATATATTTT
CASSPRTAILSGNTIYF
>TRBV7-9|NA|TRBD1|TRBJ2-7
TGTGCCAGCAGCTTAGCTGAGGATCCTTCGAAAGGACAGGGAAACTTC
CASSLAEDPSKGQGNF
>TRBV5-1|NA|NA|TRBJ2-3
TGCGCCAGCAGTTGGACAGTAAAAGATACGCAGTATTTT
CASSWTVKDTQYF
>TRBV21-1|NA|NA|TRBJ2-2
TGTGCCAGCAGCAAAGCCAGGCCCGGGGAGCTGTTTTTT
CASSKARPGELFF
>TRBV30|NA|TRBD1|TRBJ2-3
TGTGCCTGGACCGGGACAGGGAGCACAGATACGCAGTATTTT
CAWTGTGSTDTQYF
>TRBV18|NA|TRBD1|TRBJ2-3
TGTGCCAGCTCACCGAGGGGACAGGATGGCACAGATACGCAGTATTTT
CASSPRGQDGTDTQYF
>TRBV6-1|NA|TRBD1|TRBJ2-2
TGTGCCAGCAGTGGACGACAGGGTAAAGGCACCGGGGAGCTGTTTTTT
CASSGRQGKGTGELFF
>TRBV2|NA|TRBD2|TRBJ2-5
TGTGCCAGCAGTGATATGGCTAGCGGGACAGAGACCCAGTACTTC
CASSDMASGTETQYF
>TRBV6-5|NA|NA|TRBJ2-5
TGTGCCAGCAGTTACTCGTCGCTAGCGAACCAAGAGACCCAGTACTTC
CASSYSSLANQETQYF
>TRBV28|NA|TRBD2|TRBJ2-2
TGTGCCAGCACCCCACCCAGCGGGGGGACCACCGGGGAGCTGTTTTTT
CASTPPSGGTTGELFF
>TRBV5-8|NA|TRBD1|TRBJ1-2
TGTGCCAGCGACAGGGACCAAAACTATGGCTACACCTTC
CASDRDQNYGYTF
>TRBV28|NA|NA|TRBJ1-1
TGTGCCAGCAGTTGGTCCAGAGGTGGGACTGAAGCTTTCTTT
CASSWSRGGTEAFF
>TRBV7-6|NA|NA|TRBJ2-7
TGTGCCAGCAGCGCCTCTAGGGCTGGCGAGCAGTACTTC
CASSASRAGEQYF
>TRBV25-1|NA|NA|TRBJ1-2
TGTGCCAGCAGGGACATTTATGGCTACACCTTC
CASRDIYGYTF